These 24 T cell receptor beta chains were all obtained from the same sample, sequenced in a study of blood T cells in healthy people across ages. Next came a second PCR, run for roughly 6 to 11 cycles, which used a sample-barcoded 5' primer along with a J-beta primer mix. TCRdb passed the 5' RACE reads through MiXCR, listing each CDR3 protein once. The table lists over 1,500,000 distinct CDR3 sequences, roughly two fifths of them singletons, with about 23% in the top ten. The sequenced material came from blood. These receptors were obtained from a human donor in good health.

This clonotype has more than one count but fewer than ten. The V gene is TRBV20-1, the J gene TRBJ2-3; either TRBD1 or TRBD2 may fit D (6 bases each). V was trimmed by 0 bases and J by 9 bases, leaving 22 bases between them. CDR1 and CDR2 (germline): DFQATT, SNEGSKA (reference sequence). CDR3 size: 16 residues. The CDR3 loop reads CSARDFLGGRIGTQYF. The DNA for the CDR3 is TGCAGTGCTAGAGATTTCTTAGGGGGGCGGATCGGAACGCAGTATTTT.

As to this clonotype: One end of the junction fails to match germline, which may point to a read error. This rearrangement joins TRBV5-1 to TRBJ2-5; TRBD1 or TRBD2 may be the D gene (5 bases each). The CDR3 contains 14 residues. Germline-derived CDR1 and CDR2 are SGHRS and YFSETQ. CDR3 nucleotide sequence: TGCGCCAGCAGCTTAGGACTCACCAGGGAGACCCAGGACTTC. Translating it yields CASSLGLTRETQDF.

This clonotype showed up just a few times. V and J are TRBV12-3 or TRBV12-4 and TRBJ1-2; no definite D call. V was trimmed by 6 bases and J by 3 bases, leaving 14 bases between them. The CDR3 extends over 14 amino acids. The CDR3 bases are TGTGCCAGCAGCCTCGGACCGCCCGACTATGGCTACACCTTC. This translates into CASSLGPPDYGYTF.

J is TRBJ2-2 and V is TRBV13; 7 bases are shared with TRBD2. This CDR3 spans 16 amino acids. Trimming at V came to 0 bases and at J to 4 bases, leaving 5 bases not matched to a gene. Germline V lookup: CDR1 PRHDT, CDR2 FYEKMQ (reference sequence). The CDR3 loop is CASSLGSGYATGELFF. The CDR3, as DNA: TGTGCCAGCAGCTTAGGTAGCGGGTACGCCACCGGGGAGCTGTTTTTT.

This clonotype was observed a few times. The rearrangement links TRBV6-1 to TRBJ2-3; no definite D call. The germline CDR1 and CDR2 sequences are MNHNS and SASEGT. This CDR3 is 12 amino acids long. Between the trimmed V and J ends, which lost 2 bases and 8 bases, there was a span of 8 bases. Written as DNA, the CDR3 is TGTGCCAGCAGTGAACCGATGAGTACGCAGTATTTT. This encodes CASSEPMSTQYF.

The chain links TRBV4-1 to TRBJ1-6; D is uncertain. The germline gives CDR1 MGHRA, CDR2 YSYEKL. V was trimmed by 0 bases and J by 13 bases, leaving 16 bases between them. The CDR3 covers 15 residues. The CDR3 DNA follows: TGCGCCAGCAGCCAAGATCACCCGGGAACTACGCCCCTCCACTTT. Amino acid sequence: CASSQDHPGTTPLHF.

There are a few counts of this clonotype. DNA of the CDR3: TGTGCCAGCAGCTTAGATGTATGGGGCTACACCTTC. Amino acids: CASSLDVWGYTF. The chain is built from TRBV7-9 and TRBJ1-2; D gene unclear. V lost 1 base and J 8 bases, leaving 8 bases between the germline ends. The CDR3 is 12 amino acids. Germline CDR1 SEHNR, CDR2 FQNEAQ (reference sequence).

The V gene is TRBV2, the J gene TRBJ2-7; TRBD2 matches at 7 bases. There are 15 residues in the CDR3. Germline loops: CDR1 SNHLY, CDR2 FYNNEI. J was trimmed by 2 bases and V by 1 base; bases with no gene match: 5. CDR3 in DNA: TGTGCCAGCAGTGAAGAAGCGGGGAGCACCTACGAGCAGTACTTC. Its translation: CASSEEAGSTYEQYF.

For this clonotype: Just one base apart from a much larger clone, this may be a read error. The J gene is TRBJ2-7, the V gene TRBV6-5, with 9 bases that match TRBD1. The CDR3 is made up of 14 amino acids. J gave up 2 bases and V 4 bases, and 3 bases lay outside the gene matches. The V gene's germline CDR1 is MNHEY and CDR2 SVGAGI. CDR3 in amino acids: CASSWDRVAYEQYF. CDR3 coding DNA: TGTGCCAGCAGTTGGGACAGGGTAGCCTACGAGCAGTACTTC.

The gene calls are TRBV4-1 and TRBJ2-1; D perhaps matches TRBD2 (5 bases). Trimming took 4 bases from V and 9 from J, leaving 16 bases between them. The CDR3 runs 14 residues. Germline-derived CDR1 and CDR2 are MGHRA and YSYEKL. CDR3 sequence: CASSPLGGVGEQFF. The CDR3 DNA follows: TGCGCCAGCAGCCCATTAGGAGGTGTAGGTGAGCAGTTCTTC.

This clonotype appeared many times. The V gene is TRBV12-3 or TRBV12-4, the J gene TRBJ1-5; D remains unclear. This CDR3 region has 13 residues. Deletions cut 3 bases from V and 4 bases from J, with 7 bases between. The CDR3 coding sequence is TGTGCCAGCAGTTTGTCGGGGAATCAGCCCCAGCATTTT. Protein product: CASSLSGNQPQHF.

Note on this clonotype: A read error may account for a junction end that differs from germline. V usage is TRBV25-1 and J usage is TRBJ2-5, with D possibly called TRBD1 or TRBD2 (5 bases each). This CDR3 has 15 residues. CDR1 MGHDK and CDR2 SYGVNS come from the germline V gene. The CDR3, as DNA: TGTGCCGGCAGTGAATTGGGGGATTTCGGAGAGACCCAGTACTTC. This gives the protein CAGSELGDFGETQYF.

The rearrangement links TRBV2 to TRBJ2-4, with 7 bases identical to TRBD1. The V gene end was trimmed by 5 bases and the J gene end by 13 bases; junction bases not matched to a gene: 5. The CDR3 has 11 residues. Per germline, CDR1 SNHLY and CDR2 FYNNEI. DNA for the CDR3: TGTGCCAGCAGTCCCCAGGGGGTGCAGTACTTC. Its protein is CASSPQGVQYF.

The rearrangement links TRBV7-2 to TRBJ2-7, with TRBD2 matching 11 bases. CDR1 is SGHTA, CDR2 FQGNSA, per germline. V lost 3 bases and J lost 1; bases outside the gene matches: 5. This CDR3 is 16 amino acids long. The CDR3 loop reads CASSFHGLAGSYEQYF. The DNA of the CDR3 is TGTGCCAGCAGCTTCCACGGACTAGCGGGTTCCTACGAGCAGTACTTC.

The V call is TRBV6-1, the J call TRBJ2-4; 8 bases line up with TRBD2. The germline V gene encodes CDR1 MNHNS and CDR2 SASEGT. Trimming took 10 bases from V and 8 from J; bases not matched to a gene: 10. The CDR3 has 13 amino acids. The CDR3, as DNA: TGTGCCAACGCAAGGACTAGCACTGACATTCAGTACTTC. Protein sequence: CANARTSTDIQYF.

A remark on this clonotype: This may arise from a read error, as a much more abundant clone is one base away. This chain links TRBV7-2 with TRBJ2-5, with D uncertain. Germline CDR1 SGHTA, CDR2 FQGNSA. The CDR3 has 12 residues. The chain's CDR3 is CAGSQYQETQYF. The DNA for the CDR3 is TGTGCCGGCAGCCAGTACCAAGAGACCCAGTACTTC.

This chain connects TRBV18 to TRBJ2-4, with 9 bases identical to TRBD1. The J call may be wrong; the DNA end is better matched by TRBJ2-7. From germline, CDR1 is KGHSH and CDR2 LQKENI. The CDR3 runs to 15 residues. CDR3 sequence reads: CASSPPRTGAIEQYF. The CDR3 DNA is TGTGCCAGCTCACCACCCCGGACAGGGGCCATCGAGCAGTACTTC.

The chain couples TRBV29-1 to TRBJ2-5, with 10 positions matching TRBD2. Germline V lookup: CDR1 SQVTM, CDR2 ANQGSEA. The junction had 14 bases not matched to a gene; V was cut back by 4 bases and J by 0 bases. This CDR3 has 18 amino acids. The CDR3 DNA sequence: TGCAGCGTTGTACCTCTGCTAGGACTAGCGGAGGACCAAGAGACCCAGTACTTC. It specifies CSVVPLLGLAEDQETQYF.

The CDR3: CASRRGGGQETQYF. The DNA of the CDR3 is TGTGCCAGTAGGAGGGGGGGGGGCCAAGAGACCCAGTACTTC. The chain combines TRBV19 with TRBJ2-5, with D tentatively TRBD2 (7 bases). The CDR3 is 14 amino acids. CDR1 and CDR2 (germline): LNHDA, SQIVND (reference sequence). V lost 6 bases and J lost 1, with 12 bases in between.

DNA for the CDR3: TGTGCCAGCAGCCAAGGTATAGCTAGACAAAGATATGGCTACACCTTC. Its protein product is CASSQGIARQRYGYTF. V and J are TRBV3-1 and TRBJ1-2; no reliable D call. Germline V gene lookup returns CDR1 LGHDT and CDR2 YNNKEL (reference sequence). The CDR3 has 16 residues. Deletions cut 1 base from V and 5 bases from J, with 17 bases between.

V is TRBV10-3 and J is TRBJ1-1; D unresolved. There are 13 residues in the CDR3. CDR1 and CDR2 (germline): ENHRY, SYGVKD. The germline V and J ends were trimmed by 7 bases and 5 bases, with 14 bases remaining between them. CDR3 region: CAITQSWVTEAFF. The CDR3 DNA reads TGTGCCATCACCCAGTCCTGGGTTACTGAAGCTTTCTTT.

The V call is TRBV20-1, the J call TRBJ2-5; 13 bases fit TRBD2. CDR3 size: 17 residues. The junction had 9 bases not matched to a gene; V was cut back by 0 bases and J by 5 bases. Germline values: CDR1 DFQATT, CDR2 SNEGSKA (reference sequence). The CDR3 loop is CSARDVGRLAGGETQYF. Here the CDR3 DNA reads TGCAGTGCTAGAGATGTGGGTAGACTAGCGGGGGGTGAGACCCAGTACTTC.

In nucleotides, the CDR3 is TGTGCCAGCAGTTTAGAGCGGGGGGGCGTCTATGAGCAGTTCTTC. Amino acid sequence: CASSLERGGVYEQFF. The chain uses TRBV27 and TRBJ2-1; 10 bases line up with TRBD2. CDR3 length: 15 amino acids. Germline V CDR1 and CDR2: MNHEY, SMNVEV (reference sequence). J lost 8 bases, V lost 2 bases, and 6 bases had no gene match.

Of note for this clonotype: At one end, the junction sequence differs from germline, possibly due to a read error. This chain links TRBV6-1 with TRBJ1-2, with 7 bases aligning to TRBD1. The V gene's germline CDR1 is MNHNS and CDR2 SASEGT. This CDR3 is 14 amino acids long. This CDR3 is CASSEFQQGGGYAF. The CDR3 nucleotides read TGTGCCAGCAGTGAATTCCAGCAGGGGGGCGGCTACGCCTTC.